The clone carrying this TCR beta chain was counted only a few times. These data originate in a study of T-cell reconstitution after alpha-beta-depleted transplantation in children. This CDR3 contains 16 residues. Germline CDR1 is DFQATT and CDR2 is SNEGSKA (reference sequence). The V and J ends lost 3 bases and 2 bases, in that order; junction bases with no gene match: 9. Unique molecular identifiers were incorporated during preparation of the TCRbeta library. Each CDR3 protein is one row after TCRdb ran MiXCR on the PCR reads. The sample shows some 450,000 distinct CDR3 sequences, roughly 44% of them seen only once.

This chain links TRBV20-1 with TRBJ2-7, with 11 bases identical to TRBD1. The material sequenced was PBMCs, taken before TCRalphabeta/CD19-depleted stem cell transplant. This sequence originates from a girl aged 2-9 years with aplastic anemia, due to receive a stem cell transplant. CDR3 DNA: TGCAGTGCTAGGTTTAGGGACAGGGGGACCCCCTACGAGCAGTACTTC. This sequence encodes CSARFRDRGTPYEQYF.